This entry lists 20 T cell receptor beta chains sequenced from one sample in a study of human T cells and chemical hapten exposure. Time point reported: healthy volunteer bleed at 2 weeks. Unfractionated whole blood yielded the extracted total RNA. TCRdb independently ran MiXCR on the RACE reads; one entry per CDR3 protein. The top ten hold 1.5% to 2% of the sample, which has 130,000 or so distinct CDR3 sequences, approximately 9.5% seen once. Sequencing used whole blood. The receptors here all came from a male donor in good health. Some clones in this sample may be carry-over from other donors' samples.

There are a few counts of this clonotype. CDR3 in DNA: TGCAGTGCTAGAGAGGGAGCTGCCACAGATACGCAGTATTTT. Its translation is CSAREGAATDTQYF. The chain employs TRBV20-1 and TRBJ2-3; a possible D gene is TRBD2 (5 bases). This CDR3 contains 14 residues. V was trimmed by 0 bases and J by 2 bases, leaving 9 bases between them. Germline assignment: CDR1 DFQATT and CDR2 SNEGSKA (reference sequence).

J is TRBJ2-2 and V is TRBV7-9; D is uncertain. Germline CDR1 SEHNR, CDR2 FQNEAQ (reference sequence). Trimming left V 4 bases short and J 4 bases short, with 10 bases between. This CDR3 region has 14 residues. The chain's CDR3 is CASSSPFSTGELFF. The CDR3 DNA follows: TGTGCCAGCAGCTCGCCGTTTAGCACCGGGGAGCTGTTTTTT.

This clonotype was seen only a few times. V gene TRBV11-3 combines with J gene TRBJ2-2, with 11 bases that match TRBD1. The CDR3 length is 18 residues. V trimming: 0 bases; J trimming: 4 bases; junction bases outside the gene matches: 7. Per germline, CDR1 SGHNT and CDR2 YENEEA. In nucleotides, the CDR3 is TGTGCCAGCAGCTTAGACTGGACAGGGGGCTTGGGCACCGGGGAGCTGTTTTTT. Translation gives CASSLDWTGGLGTGELFF.

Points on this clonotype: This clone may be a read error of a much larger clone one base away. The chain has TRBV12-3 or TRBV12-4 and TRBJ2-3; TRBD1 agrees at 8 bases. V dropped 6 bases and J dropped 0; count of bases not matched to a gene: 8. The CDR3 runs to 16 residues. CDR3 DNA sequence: TGTGCCAGCAGACAGGGACAGGCAGCTAGCACAGATACGCAGTATTTT. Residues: CASRQGQAASTDTQYF.

The DNA of the CDR3 is TGTGCCACCAGCAGAGTGCCCCGGGACAGCAAGAACACTGAAGCTTTCTTT. Its protein is CATSRVPRDSKNTEAFF. The V call is TRBV15, the J call TRBJ1-1, with 7 bases fitting TRBD1. The CDR3 is 17 amino acids. V gave up 1 base and J gave up 1 base; unmatched junction bases: 9. Germline V gene sequence: CDR1 LNHNV, CDR2 YYDKDF (reference sequence).

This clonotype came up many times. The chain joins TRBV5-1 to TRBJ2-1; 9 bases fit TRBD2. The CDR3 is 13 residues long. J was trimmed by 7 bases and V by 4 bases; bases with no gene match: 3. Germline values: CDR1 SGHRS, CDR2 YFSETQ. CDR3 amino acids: CASSAGGRNEQFF. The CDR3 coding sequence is TGCGCCAGCAGCGCGGGGGGGCGAAATGAGCAGTTCTTC.

The CDR3 DNA follows: TGCGCCAGCAGCCACGGGGGAACTGAAGCTTTCTTT. Translation gives CASSHGGTEAFF. The chain has TRBV5-1 and TRBJ1-1; a weak D match, TRBD1 (5 bases). Trimming removed 4 bases at V and 5 bases at J, with 9 bases between. This CDR3 has 12 residues. The V gene's germline CDR1 is SGHRS and CDR2 YFSETQ.

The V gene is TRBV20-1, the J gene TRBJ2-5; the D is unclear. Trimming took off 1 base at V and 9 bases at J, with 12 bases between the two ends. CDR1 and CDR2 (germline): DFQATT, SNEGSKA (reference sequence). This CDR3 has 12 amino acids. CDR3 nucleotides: TGCAGTGCTAGAGTTCTTAAGAGACCCCAGTACTTC. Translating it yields CSARVLKRPQYF.

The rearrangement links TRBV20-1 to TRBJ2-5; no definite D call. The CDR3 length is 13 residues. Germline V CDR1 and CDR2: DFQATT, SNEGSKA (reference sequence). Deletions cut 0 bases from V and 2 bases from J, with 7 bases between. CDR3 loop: CSARDVTQETQYF. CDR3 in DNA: TGCAGTGCTAGAGATGTTACACAAGAGACCCAGTACTTC.

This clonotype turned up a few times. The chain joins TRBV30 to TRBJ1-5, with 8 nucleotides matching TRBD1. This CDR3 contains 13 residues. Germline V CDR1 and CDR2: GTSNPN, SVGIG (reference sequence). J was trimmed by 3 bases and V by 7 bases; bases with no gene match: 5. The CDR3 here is CALMTGDNQPQHF. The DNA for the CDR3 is TGTGCCTTGATGACAGGGGACAATCAGCCCCAGCATTTT.

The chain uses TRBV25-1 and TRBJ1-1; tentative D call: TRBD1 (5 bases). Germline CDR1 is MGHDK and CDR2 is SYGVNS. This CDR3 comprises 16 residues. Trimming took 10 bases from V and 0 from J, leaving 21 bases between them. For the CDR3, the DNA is TGTGCCACCACAGGAACCCTAAACCCTATGAACACTGAAGCTTTCTTT. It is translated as CATTGTLNPMNTEAFF.

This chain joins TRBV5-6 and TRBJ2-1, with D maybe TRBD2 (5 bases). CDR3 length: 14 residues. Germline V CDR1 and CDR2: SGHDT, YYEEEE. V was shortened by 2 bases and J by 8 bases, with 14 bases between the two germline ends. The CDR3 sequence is CASSFEGVGYEQFF. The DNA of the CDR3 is TGTGCCAGCAGCTTTGAGGGAGTGGGCTATGAGCAGTTCTTC.

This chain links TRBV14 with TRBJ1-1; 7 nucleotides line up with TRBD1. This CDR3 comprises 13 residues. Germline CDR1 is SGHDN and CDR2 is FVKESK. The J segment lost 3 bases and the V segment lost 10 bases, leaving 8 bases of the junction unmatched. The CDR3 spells CATKSRGDTEAFF. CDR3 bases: TGTGCCACCAAGTCCAGGGGGGACACTGAAGCTTTCTTT. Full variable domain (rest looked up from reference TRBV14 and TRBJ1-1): EAGVTQFPSHSVIEKGQTVTLRCDPISGHDNLYWYRRVMGKEIKFLLHFVKESKQDESGMPNNRFLAERTGGTYSTLKVQPAELEDSGVYFCATKSRGDTEAFFGQGTRLTVV.

In nucleotides, the CDR3 is TGTGCCAGCTACAACAGGACAGGGAAAGATGGCTACACCTTC. Protein sequence: CASYNRTGKDGYTF. The V and J genes are TRBV16 and TRBJ1-2; 8 nucleotides line up with TRBD1. CDR3 length: 14 residues. Germline V gene data show CDR1 as KGHSY and CDR2 as FQNENV. J was trimmed by 6 bases and V by 8 bases; bases with no gene match: 11.

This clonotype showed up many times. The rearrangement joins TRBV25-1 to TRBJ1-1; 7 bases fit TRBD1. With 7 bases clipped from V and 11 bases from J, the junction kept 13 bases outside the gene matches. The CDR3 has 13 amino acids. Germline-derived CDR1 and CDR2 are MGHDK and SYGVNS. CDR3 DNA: TGTGCCAGCACCGGAACAGGGGCAATAGGGGCTTTCTTT. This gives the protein CASTGTGAIGAFF.

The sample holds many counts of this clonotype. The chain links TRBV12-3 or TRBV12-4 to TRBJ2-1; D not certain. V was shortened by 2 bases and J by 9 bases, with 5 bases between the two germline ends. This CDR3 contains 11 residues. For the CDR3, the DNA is TGTGCCAGCAGTTTAAGGGCTGAGCAGTTCTTC. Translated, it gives CASSLRAEQFF.

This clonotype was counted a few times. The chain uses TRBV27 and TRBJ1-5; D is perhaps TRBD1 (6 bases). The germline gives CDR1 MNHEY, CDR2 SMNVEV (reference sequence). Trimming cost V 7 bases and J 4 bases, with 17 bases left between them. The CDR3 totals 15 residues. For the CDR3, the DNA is TGTGCCAGCAAGGTTGGGGGGGCGTCAAATCAGCCCCAGCATTTT. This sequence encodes CASKVGGASNQPQHF.

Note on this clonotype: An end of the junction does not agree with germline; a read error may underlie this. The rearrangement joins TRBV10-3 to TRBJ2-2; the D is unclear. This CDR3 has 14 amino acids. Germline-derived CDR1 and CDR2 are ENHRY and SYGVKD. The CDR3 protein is CALSLRADTGELFF. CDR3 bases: TGTGCCCTCAGCTTACGGGCCGACACCGGGGAGCTGTTTTTT.

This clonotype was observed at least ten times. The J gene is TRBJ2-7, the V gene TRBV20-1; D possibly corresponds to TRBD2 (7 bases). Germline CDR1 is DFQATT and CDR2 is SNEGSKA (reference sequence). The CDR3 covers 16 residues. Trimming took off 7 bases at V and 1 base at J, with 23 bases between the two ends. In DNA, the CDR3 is TGCAGTGTCGTTCAGGGCGGGGGCCTCTCGTCCTACGAGCAGTACTTC. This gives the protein CSVVQGGGLSSYEQYF.

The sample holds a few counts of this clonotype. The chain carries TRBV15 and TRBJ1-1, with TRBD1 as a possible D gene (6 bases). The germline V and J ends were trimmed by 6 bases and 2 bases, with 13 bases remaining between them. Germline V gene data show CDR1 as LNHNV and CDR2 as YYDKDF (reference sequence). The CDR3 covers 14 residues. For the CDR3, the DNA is TGTGCCACCAGTCTAGGGGGTATAAACACTGAAGCTTTCTTT. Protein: CATSLGGINTEAFF.